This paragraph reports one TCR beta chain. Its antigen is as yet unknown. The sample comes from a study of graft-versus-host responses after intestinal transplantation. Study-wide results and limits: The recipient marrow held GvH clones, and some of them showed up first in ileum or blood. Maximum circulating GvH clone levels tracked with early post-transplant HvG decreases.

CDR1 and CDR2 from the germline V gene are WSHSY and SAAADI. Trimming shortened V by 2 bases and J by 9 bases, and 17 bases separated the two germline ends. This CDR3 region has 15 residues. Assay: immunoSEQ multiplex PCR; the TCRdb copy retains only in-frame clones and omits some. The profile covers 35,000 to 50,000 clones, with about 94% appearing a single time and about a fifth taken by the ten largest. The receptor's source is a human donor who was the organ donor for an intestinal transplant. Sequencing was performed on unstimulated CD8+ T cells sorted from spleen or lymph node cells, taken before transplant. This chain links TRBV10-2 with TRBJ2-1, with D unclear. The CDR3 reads CASSERAPRIGEQFF. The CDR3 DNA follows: TGCGCCAGCAGTGAGAGGGCTCCCCGGATCGGTGAGCAGTTCTTC.